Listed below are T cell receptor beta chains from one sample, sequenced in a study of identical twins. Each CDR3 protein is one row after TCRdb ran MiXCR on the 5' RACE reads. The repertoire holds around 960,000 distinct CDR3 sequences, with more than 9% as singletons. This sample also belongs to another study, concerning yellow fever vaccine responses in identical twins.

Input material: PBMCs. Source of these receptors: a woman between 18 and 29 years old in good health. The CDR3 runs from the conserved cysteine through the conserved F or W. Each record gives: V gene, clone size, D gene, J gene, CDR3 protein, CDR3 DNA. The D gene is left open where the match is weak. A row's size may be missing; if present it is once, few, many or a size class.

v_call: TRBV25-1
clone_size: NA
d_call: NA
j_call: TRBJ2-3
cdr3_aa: CASSPPGQLTDTQYF
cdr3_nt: TGTGCCAGCAGTCCGCCAGGGCAGCTCACAGATACGCAGTATTTT

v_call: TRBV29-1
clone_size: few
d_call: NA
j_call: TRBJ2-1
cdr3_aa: CSVLRYNEQFF
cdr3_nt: TGCAGCGTGTTGAGGTACAATGAGCAGTTCTTC

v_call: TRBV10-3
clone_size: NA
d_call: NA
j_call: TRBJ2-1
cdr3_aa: CAISGGSSYNEQFF
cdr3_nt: TGTGCCATCAGTGGCGGCAGCTCCTACAATGAGCAGTTCTTC

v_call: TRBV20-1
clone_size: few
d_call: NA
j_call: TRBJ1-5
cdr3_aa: CSARERPMIQPQHF
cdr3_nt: TGCAGTGCTAGAGAACGCCCTATGATTCAGCCCCAGCATTTT

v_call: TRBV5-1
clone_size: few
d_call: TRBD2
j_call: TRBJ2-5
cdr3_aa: CASSRGTSGQETQYF
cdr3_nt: TGCGCCAGCAGCAGGGGGACTAGCGGACAAGAGACCCAGTACTTC

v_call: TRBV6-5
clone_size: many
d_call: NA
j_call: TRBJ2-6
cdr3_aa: CASSYSRGSGANVLTF
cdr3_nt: TGTGCCAGCAGTTACTCCAGGGGCTCTGGGGCCAACGTCCTGACTTTC

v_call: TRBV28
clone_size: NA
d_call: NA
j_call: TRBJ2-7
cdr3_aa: CASSLSPGAVGEQYF
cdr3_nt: TGTGCCAGCAGTTTAAGTCCTGGGGCAGTAGGCGAGCAGTACTTC

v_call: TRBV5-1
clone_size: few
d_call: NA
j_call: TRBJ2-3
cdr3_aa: CASSLDDGAYTQYF
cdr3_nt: TGCGCCAGCAGCTTGGACGATGGGGCCTATACGCAGTATTTT

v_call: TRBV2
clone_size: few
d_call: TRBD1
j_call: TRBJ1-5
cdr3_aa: CASSARGAYSNQPQHF
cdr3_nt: TGTGCCAGCAGTGCCAGGGGGGCCTATAGCAATCAGCCCCAGCATTTT

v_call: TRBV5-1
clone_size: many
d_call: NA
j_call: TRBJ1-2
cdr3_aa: CASSLESGSNYGYTF
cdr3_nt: TGCGCCAGCAGCTTGGAAAGCGGATCTAACTATGGCTACACCTTC

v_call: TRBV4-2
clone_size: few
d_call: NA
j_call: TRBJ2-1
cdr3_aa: CASSQVQSNEQFF
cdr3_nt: TGTGCCAGCAGCCAAGTCCAGAGCAATGAGCAGTTCTTC

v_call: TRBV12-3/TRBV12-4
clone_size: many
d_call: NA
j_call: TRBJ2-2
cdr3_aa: CASSIPFTGELFF
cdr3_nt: TGTGCCAGCAGTATCCCTTTCACCGGGGAGCTGTTTTTT